Presented here are 22 T cell receptor beta chains from one specimen sequenced in a study of monozygotic twins with inflammatory bowel disease. TCRdb re-called the 5' RACE reads and catalogs CDR3 proteins one per entry, DNA excluded. The sample table includes fewer than 200,000 distinct CDR3 sequences. The sample consisted of blood. These receptors came from a human donor with ulcerative colitis or Crohn's disease, or a healthy co-twin of an affected twin (not recorded which).

This chain joins TRBV7-8 and TRBJ2-7; no DNA is available, so the TRBD2 call from TCRdb remains unchecked. Germline V lookup: CDR1 SGHVS, CDR2 FQNEAQ. This CDR3 is 16 amino acids long. CDR3 region: CASSLSPGRAGSGQYF.

The chain links TRBV10-3 to TRBJ2-3; TCRdb picks TRBD2, but there is no DNA to check that call. This CDR3 has 14 residues. Germline V gene data show CDR1 as ENHRY and CDR2 as SYGVKD. The CDR3 sequence is CAISESRFADTQYF.

V and J are TRBV5-1 and TRBJ2-3; TCRdb's D gene call, TRBD1, goes unchecked for lack of DNA. The CDR3 covers 15 residues. Germline CDR1 is SGHRS and CDR2 is YFSETQ. CDR3 residues: CASSPGTESTDTQYF.

The chain combines TRBV5-6 with TRBJ2-7; TCRdb's assignment of TRBD2 cannot be checked, as there is no DNA. Germline-derived CDR1 and CDR2 are SGHDT and YYEEEE. The CDR3 runs 14 residues. CDR3 in amino acids: CASSLEPSGLEQYF.

V usage is TRBV5-1 and J usage is TRBJ2-3; TCRdb's assignment of TRBD1 cannot be checked, as there is no DNA. Germline CDR1 and CDR2: SGHRS and YFSETQ. The length of the CDR3 is 16 residues. CDR3 loop: CASSFGWGQRTDTQYF.

The rearrangement joins TRBV7-3 to TRBJ2-3. Per the germline V gene, CDR1 is SGHTA and CDR2 is FQGTGA. This CDR3 comprises 14 residues. The CDR3 protein is CASSLATSADTQYF.

The chain combines TRBV15 with TRBJ1-6. The CDR3 spans 16 residues. Germline loops: CDR1 LNHNV, CDR2 YYDKDF (reference sequence). CDR3 loop: CATSRGIGFYNSPLHF.

This sequence joins TRBV20-1 and TRBJ2-5; TCRdb outputs TRBD2, but without DNA this stays unchecked. Germline V CDR1 and CDR2: DFQATT, SNEGSKA (reference sequence). The CDR3 is made up of 15 amino acids. The CDR3 here is CSARDTPGGPETQYF.

The chain combines TRBV3-1 with TRBJ2-1; TCRdb reports TRBD2, a call that lacks DNA to check it against. The CDR3 length is 18 residues. CDR1 is LGHDT and CDR2 is YNNKEL in the germline V gene (reference sequence). The CDR3 is CASSQGHGAAASYNEQFF.

The gene calls are TRBV14 and TRBJ1-6; TCRdb picks TRBD1, but there is no DNA to check that call. The germline V gene has CDR1 SGHDN and CDR2 FVKESK. The length of the CDR3 is 17 residues. The CDR3 reads CASSQGMGGSYNSPLHF.

The chain joins TRBV5-1 to TRBJ2-5. The CDR3 extends over 15 amino acids. Germline values: CDR1 SGHRS, CDR2 YFSETQ. The CDR3 reads CASSLAGYSRETQYF.

This sequence joins TRBV20-1 and TRBJ2-7. The CDR3 is 14 residues long. Germline V lookup: CDR1 DFQATT, CDR2 SNEGSKA (reference sequence). This CDR3 is CSARESSGPYEQYF.

This rearrangement joins TRBV18 to TRBJ1-4. The CDR3 totals 14 residues. Germline V gives CDR1 KGHSH, CDR2 LQKENI. This CDR3 reads CASSRRQNGEKLFF.

The chain links TRBV5-1 to TRBJ1-1. This CDR3 is 12 amino acids long. Germline values: CDR1 SGHRS, CDR2 YFSETQ. The CDR3 here is CASRDTNTEAFF.

The chain carries TRBV29-1 and TRBJ2-7; TCRdb returns TRBD1, unconfirmable since there is no DNA. The CDR3 runs 14 residues. Germline V gives CDR1 SQVTM, CDR2 ANQGSEA. The CDR3 sequence: CSVNGQGQTYEQYF.

The rearrangement links TRBV7-2 to TRBJ1-1; TCRdb's assignment of TRBD1 cannot be checked, as there is no DNA. The CDR3 runs 15 residues. Per the germline V gene, CDR1 is SGHTA and CDR2 is FQGNSA. CDR3 protein: CASSLDRGLYDEAFF.

The J gene is TRBJ1-4, the V gene TRBV20-1; TCRdb gives TRBD1 as the D gene, but with no DNA this cannot be confirmed. The CDR3 spans 14 residues. Germline assignment: CDR1 DFQATT and CDR2 SNEGSKA (reference sequence). The CDR3 region is CSAREGQAYEKLFF.

This rearrangement joins TRBV7-2 to TRBJ1-5; the TCRdb call, TRBD1, lacks DNA for checking. This CDR3 has 15 residues. The germline V gene encodes CDR1 SGHTA and CDR2 FQGNSA. CDR3 sequence reads: CASSLAAGTGEPQHF.

The chain employs TRBV10-3 and TRBJ2-7; TCRdb reports TRBD1, a call that lacks DNA to check it against. The CDR3 covers 18 residues. CDR1 ENHRY and CDR2 SYGVKD come from the germline V gene. CDR3 region: CAISEPSRPGQVIYEQYF.

The gene calls are TRBV7-9 and TRBJ1-2; TCRdb gives TRBD1 as the D gene, but with no DNA this cannot be confirmed. This CDR3 contains 16 residues. Germline V gene lookup returns CDR1 SEHNR and CDR2 FQNEAQ (reference sequence). The CDR3 is CASSSSSGQANYGYTF.

This sequence joins TRBV14 and TRBJ2-7; the TRBD1 assignment by TCRdb is unverifiable without DNA. Germline-derived CDR1 and CDR2 are SGHDN and FVKESK. The CDR3 runs to 13 residues. The CDR3 loop is CASSQVQGLVTFF.

The chain has TRBV12-3 or TRBV12-4 and TRBJ2-1; TCRdb calls TRBD1, which cannot be checked without DNA. This CDR3 region has 15 residues. The CDR3 here is CASSLRDRVYDEQFF.